This record covers a single T cell receptor (beta chain). Its antigen is not known. This sample is part of a study of cytomegalovirus exposure and HLA in healthy donors. Study-level background: Earlier findings included nearly 120 million unique TCR beta sequences obtained from 170 million or so T cells.

The CDR3 totals 15 residues. Germline-derived CDR1 and CDR2 are LNHDA and SQIVND (reference sequence). V lost 2 bases and J lost 0, with 8 bases in between. Primers for the PCR totalled 60 Vbeta and 13 Jbeta. TCRdb keeps only in-frame clones here, not all; method: immunoSEQ multiplex PCR. Here the sample spans some 140,000 clones, less than 80% being singletons. General study points: It was approximately 160 TCR beta chains that were listed as cytomegalovirus-associated. CMV serostatus stood as the only immune exposure information on hand.

The V and J genes are TRBV19 and TRBJ2-1; no firm D call. Input material: PBMCs. This receptor was taken from a young man in good health and CMV-seronegative. CDR3 sequence (DNA): TGTGCCAGTAGTATACCGGGTTCCTCCTACAATGAGCAGTTCTTC. Translation gives CASSIPGSSYNEQFF.